The 28 T cell receptor beta chains presented below share a single source sample, sequenced in a study of cytomegalovirus exposure and HLA in healthy donors. The table came from immunoSEQ multiplex PCR; TCRdb's copy has only in-frame clones and leaves some out. The top ten hold roughly 1.7% of the sample, which has about 56,000 clones, around 93% seen once. The sequenced sample consisted of PBMCs. Every receptor here comes from a woman under 30 in good health and CMV-seropositive.

The chain combines TRBV5-5 with TRBJ1-2; 7 bases fit TRBD1. The junction had 12 bases not matched to a gene; V was cut back by 3 bases and J by 4 bases. CDR1 is SGHKS and CDR2 is YYEKEE in the germline V gene (reference sequence). CDR3 size: 16 residues. The CDR3 coding sequence is TGTGCCAGCAGCTCCCGACAGGGTGCACGGTCCTATGGCTACACCTTC. Translation gives CASSSRQGARSYGYTF.

This chain links TRBV10-2 with TRBJ2-7; 9 nucleotides match TRBD1. This CDR3 contains 17 residues. V lost 2 bases, J lost 4 bases, and 12 bases stayed unmatched. Germline-derived CDR1 and CDR2 are WSHSY and SAAADI. In DNA form, the CDR3 reads TGCGCCAGCAGTGAGGAGGGGACCGGGACAGGGACTTACGAGCAGTACTTC. It specifies CASSEEGTGTGTYEQYF.

The gene calls are TRBV4-3 and TRBJ2-7; TRBD2 matches at 9 bases. V trimming: 0 bases; J trimming: 3 bases; junction bases outside the gene matches: 6. The CDR3 has 16 amino acids. The germline gives CDR1 LGHNA, CDR2 YSLEER. CDR3 DNA sequence: TGCGCCAGCAGCCAAGATCCGAGACTAGCGGTCTACGAGCAGTACTTC. Amino acids: CASSQDPRLAVYEQYF.

The chain carries TRBV4-3 and TRBJ1-2; D ambiguous. V lost 0 bases, J lost 0 bases, and 8 bases lay in between. CDR1 and CDR2 (germline): LGHNA, YSLEER. The CDR3 spans 15 residues. The CDR3 loop reads CASSQDSLANYGYTF. The CDR3 DNA sequence: TGCGCCAGCAGCCAAGACAGCCTAGCTAACTATGGCTACACCTTC.

This chain connects TRBV7-9 to TRBJ2-7; D unresolved. The V end was cut by 4 bases, the J end by 2 bases, with 15 bases between. The germline V gene has CDR1 SEHNR and CDR2 FQNEAQ (reference sequence). The CDR3 is made up of 15 amino acids. The CDR3 here is CASSSTHHQAYEQYF. CDR3 DNA: TGTGCCAGCAGCTCTACACACCACCAGGCCTACGAGCAGTACTTC.

The chain uses TRBV7-9 and TRBJ1-2; TRBD1 matches at 8 bases. CDR1 and CDR2 from the germline V gene are SEHNR and FQNEAQ (reference sequence). J gave up 1 base and V 5 bases, and 3 bases lay outside the gene matches. The CDR3 is 14 residues long. Here the CDR3 reads CASSQGQVNYGYTF. The CDR3 nucleotides read TGTGCCAGCAGCCAGGGACAGGTTAACTATGGCTACACCTTC.

V usage is TRBV5-1 and J usage is TRBJ2-7, with 7 bases matching TRBD1. This CDR3 region has 15 residues. Germline V gives CDR1 SGHRS, CDR2 YFSETQ. V dropped 0 bases and J dropped 8; count of bases not matched to a gene: 11. The CDR3 nucleotides read TGCGCCAGCAGCTTGGCCGAGGACAGGACCCCTCAGCAGTACTTC. Its translation is CASSLAEDRTPQQYF. The full variable domain, rest sourced from reference TRBV5-1 and TRBJ2-7, is KAGVTQTPRYLIKTRGQQVTLSCSPISGHRSVSWYQQTPGQGLQFLFEYFSETQRNKGNFPGRFSGRQFSNSRSEMNVSTLELGDSALYLCASSLAEDRTPQQYFGPGTRLTVT.

This sequence joins TRBV10-3 and TRBJ2-7, with TRBD1 identical over 9 bases. V trimming: 3 bases; J trimming: 3 bases; junction bases outside the gene matches: 3. The CDR3 loop spans 14 amino acids. Germline CDR1 reads ENHRY; CDR2 reads SYGVKD. The CDR3 region has the DNA TGTGCCATCAGTGACGACAGGGGGTACTACGAGCAGTACTTC. Translating it yields CAISDDRGYYEQYF.

V is TRBV28 and J is TRBJ2-1; 8 nucleotides agree with TRBD2. Trimming took 6 bases from V and 0 from J; bases not matched to a gene: 4. Germline V lookup: CDR1 MDHEN, CDR2 SYDVKM. This CDR3 is 15 amino acids long. CDR3 in DNA: TGTGCCAGCAGCCGCGGGGGGAGCTCCTACAATGAGCAGTTCTTC. This translates into CASSRGGSSYNEQFF. Using reference TRBV28 and TRBJ2-1 for the parts outside the CDR3, the full variable domain is DVKVTQSSRYLVKRTGEKVFLECVQDMDHENMFWYRQDPGLGLRLIYFSYDVKMKEKGDIPEGYSVSREKKERFSLILESASTNQTSMYLCASSRGGSSYNEQFFGPGTRLTVL.

V gene TRBV7-2 combines with J gene TRBJ2-7; 9 positions agree with TRBD1. Losses at the gene ends were 5 bases for V and 5 bases for J; bases not matched to a gene: 10. Per the germline V gene, CDR1 is SGHTA and CDR2 is FQGNSA. The CDR3 contains 15 residues. The chain's CDR3 is CASSHTRDRANEQYF. The CDR3, as DNA: TGTGCCAGCAGCCATACCCGGGACAGGGCGAACGAGCAGTACTTC.

The rearrangement uses TRBV11-2 and TRBJ1-4, with D perhaps matching TRBD1 (5 bases). The CDR3 runs 15 residues. Germline loops: CDR1 SGHAT, CDR2 FQNNGV. Trimming stripped 3 bases from V and 7 bases from J, with 15 bases between. The CDR3 nucleotides read TGTGCCAGCAGCTTCGGGGGGATTAGTCGTGAAAAACTGTTTTTT. The encoded protein is CASSFGGISREKLFF.

V is TRBV6-1 and J is TRBJ1-5; D is possibly TRBD1 (5 bases). Germline CDR1 reads MNHNS; CDR2 reads SASEGT. This CDR3 region has 15 residues. V gave up 1 base and J gave up 3 bases, with 10 bases separating them. CDR3 residues: CASSEVGGNNQPQHF. The CDR3, as DNA: TGTGCCAGCAGTGAAGTCGGGGGGAACAATCAGCCCCAGCATTTT.

V and J are TRBV7-9 and TRBJ2-7; 10 bases are a match to TRBD1. Germline V gene lookup returns CDR1 SEHNR and CDR2 FQNEAQ (reference sequence). The CDR3 is made up of 15 amino acids. V lost 6 bases and J lost 4; bases outside the gene matches: 9. The CDR3 here is CASSTGTGVSYEQYF. In nucleotides, the CDR3 is TGTGCCAGCAGTACCGGGACAGGGGTTTCGTACGAGCAGTACTTC.

This chain connects TRBV18 to TRBJ2-7; tentatively, D is TRBD2 (7 bases). V shed 3 bases and J shed 0 bases, with 15 bases lying between them. Germline CDR1 KGHSH, CDR2 LQKENI. The CDR3 extends over 16 amino acids. CDR3 bases: TGTGCCAGCTCACCCTACGAGGGGGGGAGCTCCTACGAGCAGTACTTC. This codes for CASSPYEGGSSYEQYF.

This clone was seen only once. The CDR3 here is CASSRSSLSTDTQYF. Here the CDR3 DNA reads TGTGCCAGTAGTAGGAGCAGCCTTAGCACAGATACGCAGTATTTT. The genes are TRBV19 and TRBJ2-3, with unresolved D. This CDR3 comprises 15 residues. Trimming took off 4 bases at V and 0 bases at J, with 11 bases between the two ends. Germline values: CDR1 LNHDA, CDR2 SQIVND (reference sequence). Filled out from reference TRBV19 and TRBJ2-3, the complete variable domain reads DGGITQSPKYLFRKEGQNVTLSCEQNLNHDAMYWYRQDPGQGLRLIYYSQIVNDFQKGDIAEGYSVSREKKESFPLTVTSAQKNPTAFYLCASSRSSLSTDTQYFGPGTRLTVL.

The chain combines TRBV7-8 with TRBJ2-3, with D unclear. The CDR3 loop spans 15 amino acids. Germline CDR1 and CDR2: SGHVS and FQNEAQ. The V gene lost 1 base and the J gene lost 1 base, with 9 bases spanning the gap. The CDR3 sequence is CASSLGRRRTDTQYF. The CDR3 bases are TGTGCCAGCAGCTTAGGGCGGCGTCGCACAGATACGCAGTATTTT.

The V gene is TRBV25-1, the J gene TRBJ2-5; D is possibly TRBD2 (7 bases). Germline V CDR1 and CDR2: MGHDK, SYGVNS. CDR3 length: 16 amino acids. V lost 0 bases to trimming and J lost 5 bases, with 16 bases between them. Here the CDR3 DNA reads TGTGCCAGCAGTGAATATGGGGGGGGGCAAATCGAGACCCAGTACTTC. Translated, it gives CASSEYGGGQIETQYF.

The V and J genes are TRBV29-1 and TRBJ1-6; 9 nucleotides align to TRBD1. The germline gives CDR1 SQVTM, CDR2 ANQGSEA. Losses at the gene ends were 4 bases for V and 8 bases for J; bases not matched to a gene: 3. This CDR3 region has 13 residues. The CDR3 nucleotides are TGCAGCGTTGGGTGGGACAGGGATTCACCCCTCCACTTT. Protein: CSVGWDRDSPLHF. The full variable domain, its missing parts supplied by reference TRBV29-1 and TRBJ1-6, is SAVISQKPSRDICQRGTSLTIQCQVDSQVTMMFWYRQQPGQSLTLIATANQGSEATYESGFVIDKFPISRPNLTFSTLTVSNMSPEDSSIYLCSVGWDRDSPLHFGNGTRLTVT.

CDR3 nucleotides: TGTGCCAGCACCAGGACAGGGACGCACTATGGCTACACCTTC. It codes for CASTRTGTHYGYTF. The V call is TRBV25-1, the J call TRBJ1-2, with 8 bases fitting TRBD1. This CDR3 comprises 14 residues. The ends lost 7 bases at V and 3 bases at J; junction bases unmatched: 7. CDR1 and CDR2 (germline): MGHDK, SYGVNS.

This chain joins TRBV6-5 and TRBJ2-7; D possibly corresponds to TRBD1 (6 bases). The CDR3 loop spans 13 amino acids. V was pared by 6 bases and J by 7 bases, with 16 bases between. The V gene's germline CDR1 is MNHEY and CDR2 SVGAGI. CDR3 in amino acids: CASRSPDRGEQYF. DNA for the CDR3: TGTGCCAGCAGGTCCCCGGACAGAGGGGAGCAGTACTTC.

The chain has TRBV9 and TRBJ2-1; the match to TRBD1 covers 7 bases. Germline values: CDR1 SGDLS, CDR2 YYNGEE. The ends lost 0 bases at V and 4 bases at J; junction bases unmatched: 4. CDR3 length: 15 amino acids. This chain's CDR3 is CASSVGQGRYNEQFF. CDR3 sequence (DNA): TGTGCCAGCAGCGTAGGACAGGGTCGTTACAATGAGCAGTTCTTC.

The V call is TRBV7-2, the J call TRBJ2-7, with 12 bases identical to TRBD2. J was trimmed by 2 bases and V by 5 bases; bases with no gene match: 4. Per germline, CDR1 SGHTA and CDR2 FQGNSA. CDR3 size: 15 residues. CDR3 DNA: TGTGCCAGCAGCCGGACTAGCGGGGACCCCTACGAGCAGTACTTC. Translated: CASSRTSGDPYEQYF.

This clone appeared once. The chain is built from TRBV6-5 and TRBJ2-7; D perhaps matches TRBD2 (7 bases). The length of the CDR3 is 15 residues. Per the germline V gene, CDR1 is MNHEY and CDR2 is SVGAGI. V lost 6 bases to trimming and J lost 4 bases, with 19 bases between them. The DNA of the CDR3 is TGTGCCAGCAGCGGGGGGCTAGGAGGGATTTACGAGCAGTACTTC. Translating gives CASSGGLGGIYEQYF.

V and J are TRBV5-1 and TRBJ2-5; the match to TRBD2 covers 9 bases. With V trimmed by 5 bases and J by 1 base, 6 bases remained unmatched. Germline V gene data show CDR1 as SGHRS and CDR2 as YFSETQ. CDR3 length: 15 residues. The CDR3 DNA follows: TGCGCCAGCAGGGGCGGGGGGGCCGTCCAAGAGACCCAGTACTTC. Its protein is CASRGGGAVQETQYF.

The chain carries TRBV6-5 and TRBJ1-2; a weak D match, TRBD1 (6 bases). V dropped 2 bases and J dropped 0 bases, with 10 bases sitting between them. Looked up from germline, CDR1 is MNHEY and CDR2 is SVGAGI. The CDR3 is made up of 15 amino acids. CDR3 DNA: TGTGCCAGCAGTTACGGTCAGGGGTCTAACTATGGCTACACCTTC. Its translation is CASSYGQGSNYGYTF.

This clone was recorded only once. The V call is TRBV15, the J call TRBJ1-1, with TRBD1 matching 8 bases. V lost 4 bases and J lost 4; bases outside the gene matches: 5. Germline CDR1 LNHNV, CDR2 YYDKDF (reference sequence). The CDR3 totals 14 residues. The CDR3 sequence is CATSTYQGATEAFF. CDR3 in DNA: TGTGCCACCAGCACCTACCAGGGGGCCACTGAAGCTTTCTTT.

As DNA, the CDR3 is TGCGCCAGCAGCCAAGTGGGCAGATCTTACGAGCAGTACTTC. Translated, it gives CASSQVGRSYEQYF. The chain joins TRBV4-1 to TRBJ2-7; no reliable D call. V gave up 1 base and J gave up 4 bases, with 11 bases separating them. CDR3 size: 14 residues. Germline V gene sequence: CDR1 MGHRA, CDR2 YSYEKL.

The chain carries TRBV9 and TRBJ1-2; no firm D call. The V gene's germline CDR1 is SGDLS and CDR2 YYNGEE. Trimming shortened V by 7 bases and J by 7 bases, and 14 bases separated the two germline ends. The CDR3 extends over 12 amino acids. CDR3 amino acids: CASARRSSGYTF. In nucleotides, the CDR3 is TGTGCCAGCGCCCGTCGGTCAAGTGGCTACACCTTC.